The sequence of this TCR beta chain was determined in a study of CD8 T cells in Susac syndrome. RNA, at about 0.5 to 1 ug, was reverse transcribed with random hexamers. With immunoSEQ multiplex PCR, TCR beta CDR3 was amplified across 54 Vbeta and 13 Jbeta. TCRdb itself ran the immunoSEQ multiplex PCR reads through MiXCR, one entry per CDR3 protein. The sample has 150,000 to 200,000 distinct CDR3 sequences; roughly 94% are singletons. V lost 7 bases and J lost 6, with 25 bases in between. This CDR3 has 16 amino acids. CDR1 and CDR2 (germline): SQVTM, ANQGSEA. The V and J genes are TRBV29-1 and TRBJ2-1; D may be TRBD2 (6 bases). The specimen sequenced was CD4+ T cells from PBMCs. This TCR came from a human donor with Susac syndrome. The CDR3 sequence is CSAVGTRTLVPNEQFF. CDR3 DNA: TGCAGCGCTGTCGGGACTCGTACTCTGGTACCCAATGAGCAGTTCTTC.